The 10 T cell receptor beta chains below all came from one sample that was sequenced in a study of blood T cell repertoires in COVID-19. Using immunoSEQ multiplex PCR, the repertoire was profiled, and TCRdb retains in-frame clones only, with some absent. The sample shows hundreds of thousands of clones, under 90% of them seen only once. The material sequenced was peripheral blood. These receptor sequences come from a woman at least 80 years old with active or convalescent COVID-19.

The rearrangement joins TRBV18 to TRBJ1-2; 7 bases map to TRBD1. CDR3 length equals 13 residues. J was trimmed by 7 bases and V by 3 bases; bases with no gene match: 5. Germline V lookup: CDR1 KGHSH, CDR2 LQKENI. CDR3 in amino acids: CASSPDDRAGYTF. In DNA, the CDR3 is TGTGCCAGCTCACCCGACGACAGGGCTGGCTACACCTTC.

This chain connects TRBV18 to TRBJ2-7; D is possibly TRBD1 (6 bases). This CDR3 has 15 amino acids. Germline-derived CDR1 and CDR2 are KGHSH and LQKENI. The V gene lost 0 bases and the J gene lost 3 bases, with 12 bases spanning the gap. The CDR3 protein is CASSPPDGQNYEQYF. Here the CDR3 DNA reads TGTGCCAGCTCACCACCGGACGGACAGAACTACGAGCAGTACTTC.

V gene TRBV14 combines with J gene TRBJ2-7; 7 nucleotides line up with TRBD2. Per the germline V gene, CDR1 is SGHDN and CDR2 is FVKESK. V was clipped by 0 bases and J by 2 bases; unmatched bases: 10. The CDR3 contains 17 residues. This CDR3 reads CASSQDRLGGLPYEQYF. CDR3 bases: TGTGCCAGCAGCCAAGACAGACTGGGGGGGTTGCCCTACGAGCAGTACTTC.

The V call is TRBV12-5, the J call TRBJ2-1; D is unresolved. Germline CDR1 LGHNT, CDR2 FRNRAP. V was trimmed by 6 bases and J by 0 bases, leaving 9 bases between them. The CDR3 contains 14 residues. The CDR3 loop is CASGYISSYNEQFF. Written as DNA, the CDR3 is TGTGCTAGTGGATATATCAGCTCCTACAATGAGCAGTTCTTC.

The V gene is TRBV7-9, the J gene TRBJ2-5; tentatively, D is TRBD1 (6 bases). Germline values: CDR1 SEHNR, CDR2 FQNEAQ (reference sequence). The CDR3 is made up of 14 amino acids. V gave up 3 bases and J gave up 1 base, with 9 bases separating them. The CDR3 coding sequence is TGTGCCAGCAGCTTCCCGACAGGCCAAGAGACCCAGTACTTC. Its protein is CASSFPTGQETQYF. The full variable domain, completed using reference TRBV7-9 and TRBJ2-5, is DTGVSQNPRHKITKRGQNVTFRCDPISEHNRLYWYRQTLGQGPEFLTYFQNEAQLEKSRLLSDRFSAERPKGSFSTLEIQRTEQGDSAMYLCASSFPTGQETQYFGPGTRLLVL.

This clone was seen only a few times. The gene calls are TRBV5-1 and TRBJ2-2; 7 positions agree with TRBD2. With 5 bases clipped from V and 3 bases from J, the junction kept 10 bases outside the gene matches. The CDR3 runs to 16 residues. The germline CDR1 and CDR2 sequences are SGHRS and YFSETQ. The CDR3 here is CASRLGRELDTGELFF. The DNA for the CDR3 is TGCGCCAGCAGACTTGGGCGGGAGCTGGACACCGGGGAGCTGTTTTTT.

The V gene is TRBV2, the J gene TRBJ2-1; TRBD2 aligns across 10 bases. The J segment lost 10 bases and the V segment lost 0 bases, leaving 6 bases of the junction unmatched. The CDR3 totals 15 residues. Germline V gene data show CDR1 as SNHLY and CDR2 as FYNNEI. The CDR3 reads CASSEARLAGVEQFF. DNA of the CDR3: TGTGCCAGCAGTGAAGCCCGGCTAGCGGGGGTCGAGCAGTTCTTC.

The chain has TRBV5-1 and TRBJ1-3; no clear D. The CDR3 loop spans 17 amino acids. Trimming took 0 bases from V and 2 from J, leaving 15 bases between them. Looked up from germline, CDR1 is SGHRS and CDR2 is YFSETQ. The chain's CDR3 is CASSLVPWLGTGNTIYF. CDR3 sequence (DNA): TGCGCCAGCAGCTTGGTACCATGGCTCGGGACTGGAAACACCATATATTTT.

V and J are TRBV7-2 and TRBJ2-7, with TRBD2 matching 11 bases. Germline CDR1 SGHTA, CDR2 FQGNSA. The junction had 4 bases not matched to a gene; V was cut back by 5 bases and J by 4 bases. The CDR3 is made up of 14 amino acids. The CDR3 is CASSTGTSGYEQYF. The CDR3 DNA is TGTGCCAGCAGCACCGGGACTAGCGGATACGAGCAGTACTTC.

V usage is TRBV12-3 or TRBV12-4 and J usage is TRBJ2-7; D perhaps matches TRBD1 (6 bases). The CDR3 length is 11 residues. V was clipped by 9 bases and J by 4 bases, with 10 bases between them. The chain's CDR3 is CASQQGYEQYF. CDR3 nucleotides: TGTGCCAGTCAACAGGGATACGAGCAGTACTTC.